The source of this T cell receptor (beta chain) is a study of blood T cell repertoires in COVID-19. Across the whole study: Spain, Italy and the United States supplied samples that represented acute and convalescent COVID-19. T cells, B-cell-depleted T cells, or PBMCs supplied cDNA or gDNA.

The CDR3 extends over 16 amino acids. CDR1 KGHDR and CDR2 SFDVKD come from the germline V gene. V shed 1 base, J shed 7 bases, and the junction held 6 bases outside the gene matches. In the study's own analysis: Reference gene primer amplification gave nucleated cell count estimates. Using immunoSEQ multiplex PCR, the repertoire was profiled, and TCRdb retains in-frame clones only, with some absent. The V and J calls and clone size were taken over from that table, and D and trimming were inferred from the DNA. The sample shows about 59,000 clones, around 82% of them seen only once. The rearrangement joins TRBV24-1 to TRBJ2-3, with 11 bases identical to TRBD2. The sequenced material came from peripheral blood. The sequence was obtained from a man aged 55 to 70 with acute or convalescent COVID-19. CDR3 loop: CATSDLTGTSGNTQYF. CDR3 nucleotide sequence: TGTGCCACCAGTGATTTAACCGGGACTAGCGGAAATACGCAGTATTTT.